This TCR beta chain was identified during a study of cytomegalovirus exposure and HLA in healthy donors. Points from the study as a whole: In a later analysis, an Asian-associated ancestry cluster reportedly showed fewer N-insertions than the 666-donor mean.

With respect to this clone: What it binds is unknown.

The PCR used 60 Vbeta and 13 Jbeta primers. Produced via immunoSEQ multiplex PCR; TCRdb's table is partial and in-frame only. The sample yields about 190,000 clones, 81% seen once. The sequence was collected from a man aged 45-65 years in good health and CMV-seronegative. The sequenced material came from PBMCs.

CDR3 coding DNA: TGTGCCAGCAGCTGGGCTAGCACAGATACGCAGTATTTT. As protein: CASSWASTDTQYF. The rearrangement joins TRBV5-6 to TRBJ2-3; no definite D call. CDR1 SGHDT and CDR2 YYEEEE come from the germline V gene. Trimming took off 3 bases at V and 0 bases at J, with 5 bases between the two ends. CDR3 length: 13 residues.